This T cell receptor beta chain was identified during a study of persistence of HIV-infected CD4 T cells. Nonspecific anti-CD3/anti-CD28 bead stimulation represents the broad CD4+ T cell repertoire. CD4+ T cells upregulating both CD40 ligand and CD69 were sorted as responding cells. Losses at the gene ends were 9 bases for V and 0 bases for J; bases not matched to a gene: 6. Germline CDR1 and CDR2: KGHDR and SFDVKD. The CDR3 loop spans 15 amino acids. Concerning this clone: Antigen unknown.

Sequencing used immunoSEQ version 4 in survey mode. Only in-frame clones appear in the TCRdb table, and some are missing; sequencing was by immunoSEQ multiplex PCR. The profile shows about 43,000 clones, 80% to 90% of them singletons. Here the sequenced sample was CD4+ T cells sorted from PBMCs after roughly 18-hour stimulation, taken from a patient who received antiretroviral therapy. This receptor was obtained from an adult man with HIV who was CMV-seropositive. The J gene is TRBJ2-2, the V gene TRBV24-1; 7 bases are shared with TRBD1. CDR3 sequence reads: CATGRQGPNTGELFF. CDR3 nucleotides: TGTGCCACCGGCAGACAGGGTCCGAACACCGGGGAGCTGTTTTTT.